The following is a T cell receptor beta chain sequence with its context. One base away lies a much larger clone, so this may be a sequencing read error. Treg sorting used a CD4+CD25+CD127-/low gate. Trimming removed 5 bases at V and 5 bases at J, with 17 bases between. CDR1 and CDR2 from the germline V gene are LNHDA and SQIVND (reference sequence). CDR3 size: 15 residues. TCRdb reprocessed the 5' RACE reads via MiXCR and lists one record per CDR3 protein. The sample contains 34,000 or so distinct CDR3 sequences, over 25% of which appear only once. The sample was tumor-infiltrating Tregs sorted from the breast tumor. The TCR sequence derives from a female donor with breast cancer. V and J are TRBV19 and TRBJ2-3, with D tentatively TRBD1 or TRBD2 (5 bases each). CDR3 in amino acids: CASSPGRGVGDTQYF. The CDR3 DNA reads as TGTGCCAGTAGTCCGGGGAGAGGGGTCGGAGATACGCAGTATTTT.